The clone carrying this T cell receptor beta chain was detected many times. Its antigen is not identified. CDR3 length: 13 amino acids. V was shortened by 3 bases and J by 8 bases, with 14 bases between the two germline ends. Germline V lookup: CDR1 SGHRS, CDR2 YFSETQ. Inclusion characteristics of ophthalmopathy patients comprised a Clinical Activity Score of at least 3, a NOSPECS grade of at least 4, and duration under 3 months. Diagnostic decisions used clinical symptoms, serum thyroxine and TRAb, thyroid ultrasound and orbital computed tomography. This sample was taken from a study of T cells in Graves' hyperthyroidism and ophthalmopathy. Study-level information: Peripheral blood was drawn at first diagnosis, prior to all treatment.

Overall study findings and caveats: Before onset, by a median of approximately 6.8 months, the model predicted ophthalmopathy.

Amplification targeted TCR beta CDR3 regions from RNA transcripts. The study used the HTBI primer set for a first-round RT-PCR of the TCR CDR3. MiXCR was run by TCRdb on the multiplex PCR reads, yielding one entry per CDR3 protein. Of approximately 530,000 distinct CDR3 sequences detected, just under 20% appear once; the ten largest clones hold about 45%. The sequence was collected from a man in his forties with Graves' ophthalmopathy. The J gene is TRBJ1-2, the V gene TRBV5-1; no clear D. Input material: blood. CDR3 loop: CASSSNGVEGYTF. The DNA for the CDR3 is TGCGCCAGCAGCTCGAACGGGGTTGAAGGCTACACCTTC. Full variable domain (remainder filled in from reference TRBV5-1 and TRBJ1-2): KAGVTQTPRYLIKTRGQQVTLSCSPISGHRSVSWYQQTPGQGLQFLFEYFSETQRNKGNFPGRFSGRQFSNSRSEMNVSTLELGDSALYLCASSSNGVEGYTFGSGTRLTVV.